The source of this TCR beta chain is a study of T-cell memory formation after mild COVID-19. At the level of the study: Clustering of TCRs was largely donor specific. Study-wide findings and caveats: Pre-infection memory already had some responding clones, implying cross-reactive memory joined. Proof of SARS-CoV-2 specificity was absent for the second-wave clones that crested on day 37.

This clonotype was found a few times. Antigen specificity is unknown. The V and J ends lost 3 bases and 1 base respectively, with 10 bases between them. CDR3 length: 15 amino acids. Germline CDR1 and CDR2: SGDLS and YYNGEE. 5'RACE with constant-segment primers yielded barcoded, UMI-tagged TCR alpha and TCR beta cDNA libraries. TCRdb re-analysed the 5' RACE reads in MiXCR, keeping a single row per CDR3 protein. The table includes 190,000 or so distinct CDR3 sequences, 20% to 25% detected once. The V and J genes are TRBV9 and TRBJ2-2; D could derive from TRBD1 or TRBD2 (5 bases each). This receptor was taken from an adult woman who had mild COVID-19 (a few samples of this study predate the infection). Cell type and time point are not known. Sample: PBMCs or a T cell subset sorted from them (not recorded which). Here the CDR3 reads CASSGGTGNTGELFF. The CDR3, as DNA: TGTGCCAGCAGCGGGGGGACGGGGAACACCGGGGAGCTGTTTTTT.